The 28 T cell receptor beta chains presented below share a single source sample, sequenced in a study of PD-L1 blockade in urothelial cancer. Time point indicated: pretreatment peripheral blood. Libraries were prepared by immunoSEQ multiplex PCR; TCRdb keeps only in-frame clonotypes and omits some of them. The table lists tens of thousands of clones, around four fifths of them singletons, with nearly 15% in the top ten. This sample comprised PBMCs, obtained around atezolizumab (anti-PD-L1) treatment. The source of these receptors is a man at least 80 years old with urothelial cancer.

The V gene is TRBV11-2, the J gene TRBJ2-1, with 8 bases identical to TRBD2. CDR1 SGHAT and CDR2 FQNNGV come from the germline V gene. J gave up 8 bases and V 3 bases, and 12 bases lay outside the gene matches. This CDR3 is 16 amino acids long. The CDR3 nucleotides read TGTGCCAGCAGCTTTACCGGGACTAGTCCGGCTGATGAGCAGTTCTTC. Translated: CASSFTGTSPADEQFF.

This clone was seen a handful of times. The DNA of the CDR3 is TGTGCCTGCCAACCGGGACTAGCGAACACCGGGGAGCTGTTTTTT. Translation: CACQPGLANTGELFF. The chain links TRBV30 to TRBJ2-2; 8 bases line up with TRBD2. The CDR3 runs 15 residues. Trimming cost V 6 bases and J 0 bases; bases outside gene matches: 6. Germline V gene data show CDR1 as GTSNPN and CDR2 as SVGIG (reference sequence).

This clone was picked up one time. The chain is built from TRBV6-6 and TRBJ1-1, with TRBD1 matching 7 bases. Germline trimming cut 5 bases from V and 0 bases from J; bases unmatched to any gene: 6. CDR1 is MNHNY and CDR2 is SVGAGI in the germline V gene (reference sequence). The CDR3 length is 15 residues. The CDR3 region has the DNA TGTGCCAGCAGTCCAGGGGGGACAGTGAACACTGAAGCTTTCTTT. Protein: CASSPGGTVNTEAFF.

The rearrangement links TRBV5-1 to TRBJ1-2; a weak D match, TRBD1 (6 bases). This CDR3 is built from 14 residues. V lost 2 bases and J 7 bases, leaving 15 bases between the germline ends. From germline, CDR1 is SGHRS and CDR2 YFSETQ. The DNA of the CDR3 is TGCGCCAGCAGCTTAGAAGGGGGAAGTGGTGGCTACACCTTC. This codes for CASSLEGGSGGYTF.

The chain carries TRBV20-1 and TRBJ2-7; D is unresolved. Germline loops: CDR1 DFQATT, CDR2 SNEGSKA (reference sequence). V was pared by 3 bases and J by 0 bases, with 3 bases between. This CDR3 spans 11 amino acids. CDR3 sequence reads: CSASSSYEQYF. The CDR3 nucleotides are TGCAGTGCTAGCAGCTCCTACGAGCAGTACTTC.

The chain is built from TRBV4-1 and TRBJ2-3, with a tentative D call TRBD2 (5 bases). Trimming pared 0 bases from V and 2 bases from J, leaving 15 bases between. CDR1 is MGHRA, CDR2 YSYEKL, per germline. This CDR3 has 17 amino acids. Here the CDR3 DNA reads TGCGCCAGCAGCCAAGATCTCGACTACTCGATCACAGATACGCAGTATTTT. This codes for CASSQDLDYSITDTQYF.

This chain connects TRBV25-1 to TRBJ2-1; maybe TRBD2 (6 bases). Germline CDR1 and CDR2: MGHDK and SYGVNS. V was trimmed by 7 bases and J by 3 bases, leaving 13 bases between them. The CDR3 length is 14 residues. The CDR3 DNA sequence: TGTGCCAGCAACTCCGGGAGCTTCTACAATGAGCAGTTCTTC. It is translated as CASNSGSFYNEQFF.

The chain recombines TRBV19 with TRBJ1-5; D might be TRBD1 (5 bases). The CDR3 covers 13 residues. Germline V CDR1 and CDR2: LNHDA, SQIVND (reference sequence). The germline V and J ends were trimmed by 10 bases and 7 bases, with 17 bases remaining between them. Here the CDR3 reads CATERQGGQPQHF. Here the CDR3 DNA reads TGTGCCACTGAAAGGCAGGGAGGACAGCCCCAGCATTTT.

V and J are TRBV11-2 and TRBJ2-7; TRBD2 matches at 7 bases. The CDR3 loop spans 16 amino acids. V shed 0 bases and J 2 bases; nucleotides not matched to a gene: 7. CDR1 is SGHAT and CDR2 is FQNNGV in the germline V gene. The DNA for the CDR3 is TGTGCCAGCAGCTTAGAAGGACTAGGGTTCACCTACGAGCAGTACTTC. Residues: CASSLEGLGFTYEQYF.

The chain joins TRBV21-1 to TRBJ2-7; the DNA was not compared with TRBD1, the D call given in the table. TRBV21-1 is classified as a pseudogene. This CDR3 is built from 13 residues. For the CDR3, the DNA is TGTGCCAGCACCATACAGGGGACCTACGAGCAGTACTTC. Translating it yields CASTIQGTYEQYF.

The chain uses TRBV13 and TRBJ1-3, with TRBD1 as a possible D gene (6 bases). Trimming pared 6 bases from V and 9 bases from J, leaving 15 bases between. The length of the CDR3 is 13 residues. From germline, CDR1 is PRHDT and CDR2 FYEKMQ (reference sequence). CDR3 in DNA: TGTGCCAGCAGAGCCAACAGGGTTAGCACCATATATTTT. Its protein product is CASRANRVSTIYF.

V and J are TRBV9 and TRBJ2-3, with 8 bases matching TRBD2. CDR3 length equals 15 residues. The trim removed 4 bases at V and 5 bases at J, leaving 9 bases unmatched. Germline loops: CDR1 SGDLS, CDR2 YYNGEE. The CDR3 loop reads CASSPYNGREDTQYF. The CDR3 DNA reads as TGTGCCAGCAGCCCATATAACGGGAGGGAAGATACGCAGTATTTT.

The gene calls are TRBV27 and TRBJ2-7; a weak D match, TRBD2 (6 bases). Germline values: CDR1 MNHEY, CDR2 SMNVEV (reference sequence). V gave up 6 bases and J gave up 2 bases, with 14 bases separating them. The CDR3 extends over 14 amino acids. CDR3: CASRGLDGTYEQYF. CDR3 bases: TGTGCCAGCAGGGGACTCGACGGAACCTACGAGCAGTACTTC.

The rearrangement uses TRBV27 and TRBJ2-2; 14 bases line up with TRBD2. Germline CDR1 reads MNHEY; CDR2 reads SMNVEV (reference sequence). Trimming cost V 5 bases and J 7 bases; bases outside gene matches: 15. The CDR3 length is 19 residues. The CDR3: CASSRKGLAGAPSGGELFF. CDR3 bases: TGTGCCAGCAGTAGAAAGGGACTAGCGGGAGCTCCCAGCGGCGGGGAGCTGTTTTTT.

This chain links TRBV7-6 with TRBJ1-1; D is possibly TRBD1 (6 bases). CDR1 is SGHVS, CDR2 FNYEAQ, per germline. The CDR3 has 14 amino acids. Trimming shortened V by 1 base and J by 1 base, and 7 bases separated the two germline ends. The CDR3: CASSLGRGNTEAFF. Here the CDR3 DNA reads TGTGCCAGCAGCTTAGGCAGGGGGAACACTGAAGCTTTCTTT. Full variable domain (outside the CDR3, taken from reference TRBV7-6 and TRBJ1-1): GAGVSQSPRYKVTKRGQDVALRCDPISGHVSLYWYRQALGQGPEFLTYFNYEAQQDKSGLPNDRFSAERPEGSISTLTIQRTEQRDSAMYRCASSLGRGNTEAFFGQGTRLTVV.

This chain joins TRBV7-2 and TRBJ2-1, with 8 bases that match TRBD2. Trimming cost V 4 bases and J 4 bases; bases outside gene matches: 6. Germline V gene sequence: CDR1 SGHTA, CDR2 FQGNSA. CDR3 length: 15 residues. The CDR3 DNA is TGTGCCAGCAGCTCCCCTCCGGGGGGGTACAATGAGCAGTTCTTC. Protein product: CASSSPPGGYNEQFF. The full variable domain, with the rest looked up from reference TRBV7-2 and TRBJ2-1, is GAGVSQSPSNKVTEKGKDVELRCDPISGHTALYWYRQSLGQGLEFLIYFQGNSAPDKSGLPSDRFSAERTGGSVSTLTIQRTQQEDSAVYLCASSSPPGGYNEQFFGPGTRLTVL.

This clone showed up just a few times. The chain is built from TRBV11-1 and TRBJ2-5; 7 bases align to TRBD2. The germline CDR1 and CDR2 sequences are SGHAT and FQDESV (reference sequence). The CDR3 loop spans 13 amino acids. Trimming at V came to 5 bases and at J to 5 bases, leaving 5 bases not matched to a gene. The CDR3 here is CASSPGGIETQYF. Here the CDR3 DNA reads TGTGCCAGCAGCCCGGGAGGTATTGAGACCCAGTACTTC.

The V and J genes are TRBV18 and TRBJ2-1, with 8 bases aligning to TRBD2. V was clipped by 3 bases and J by 3 bases; unmatched bases: 1. The CDR3 runs 14 residues. Germline assignment: CDR1 KGHSH and CDR2 LQKENI. CDR3 bases: TGTGCCAGCTCACCTGGGACTAGCTACAATGAGCAGTTCTTC. Amino acid sequence: CASSPGTSYNEQFF.

This chain uses TRBV30 with TRBJ2-4, with 7 bases aligning to TRBD2. J was trimmed by 11 bases and V by 0 bases; bases with no gene match: 10. Germline V gives CDR1 GTSNPN, CDR2 SVGIG (reference sequence). The CDR3 sequence is 14 residues long. CDR3 coding DNA: TGTGCCTGGAGTGTAGGGTTGGGGGAGGGGCTTCAGTACTTC. Translated: CAWSVGLGEGLQYF.

The chain uses TRBV7-9 and TRBJ2-7; TRBD2 agrees at 7 bases. The CDR3 contains 16 residues. The trim removed 2 bases at V and 7 bases at J, leaving 14 bases unmatched. Per germline, CDR1 SEHNR and CDR2 FQNEAQ (reference sequence). CDR3 nucleotide sequence: TGTGCCAGCAGCTTAAATGGTGGCGGGAGAATAGTAGAGCAGTACTTC. It specifies CASSLNGGGRIVEQYF.

The chain couples TRBV30 to TRBJ2-3; maybe TRBD2 (5 bases). V was pared by 0 bases and J by 3 bases, with 13 bases between. Germline loops: CDR1 GTSNPN, CDR2 SVGIG (reference sequence). This CDR3 comprises 15 residues. CDR3 loop: CAWSVLGGGTDTQYF. The CDR3 nucleotides read TGTGCCTGGAGTGTTCTTGGAGGCGGAACAGATACGCAGTATTTT.

The chain has TRBV6-6 and TRBJ2-3; 7 bases fit TRBD2. CDR1 is MNHNY and CDR2 is SVGAGI in the germline V gene (reference sequence). The V and J ends lost 3 bases and 1 base, in that order; junction bases with no gene match: 4. The CDR3 length is 15 residues. CDR3 DNA: TGTGCCAGCAGTTATCCGGCGGGGGGCACAGATACGCAGTATTTT. It codes for CASSYPAGGTDTQYF.

The CDR3 reads CASSYSRAAGGNTIYF. DNA for the CDR3: TGTGCCAGCAGTTACTCGAGGGCAGCAGGAGGAAACACCATATATTTT. V and J are TRBV6-5 and TRBJ1-3; D is ambiguous. V was clipped by 0 bases and J by 4 bases, with 13 bases between them. Germline V gene sequence: CDR1 MNHEY, CDR2 SVGAGI. The length of the CDR3 is 16 residues.

The V gene is TRBV19, the J gene TRBJ1-5; TRBD1 aligns across 12 bases. V lost 5 bases, J lost 6 bases, and 2 bases stayed unmatched. The germline gives CDR1 LNHDA, CDR2 SQIVND (reference sequence). The CDR3 has 14 residues. DNA for the CDR3: TGTGCCAGTAGTCTGGGACAGGGGGCTCAGCCCCAGCATTTT. Its protein product is CASSLGQGAQPQHF. The entire variable domain, with the rest obtained from reference TRBV19 and TRBJ1-5, is as follows: DGGITQSPKYLFRKEGQNVTLSCEQNLNHDAMYWYRQDPGQGLRLIYYSQIVNDFQKGDIAEGYSVSREKKESFPLTVTSAQKNPTAFYLCASSLGQGAQPQHFGDGTRLSIL.

The V and J genes are TRBV5-1 and TRBJ2-7, with D perhaps TRBD2 (5 bases). The germline V and J ends were trimmed by 1 base and 9 bases, with 20 bases remaining between them. This CDR3 is 15 amino acids long. Germline lookup yields CDR1 SGHRS and CDR2 YFSETQ. This chain's CDR3 is CASSLREGEAHGQYF. Here the CDR3 DNA reads TGCGCCAGCAGCTTGCGAGAGGGAGAGGCCCACGGGCAGTACTTC.

The CDR3 nucleotides read TGTGCCAGCAGTTTGTGGACTTTAGGTTCCTACGAGCAGTACTTC. Encoded protein: CASSLWTLGSYEQYF. The chain uses TRBV6-5 and TRBJ2-7; D may be TRBD2 (5 bases). The V and J ends lost 4 bases and 1 base respectively, with 14 bases between them. Germline CDR1 and CDR2: MNHEY and SVGAGI. The length of the CDR3 is 15 residues.

The chain combines TRBV4-1 with TRBJ1-2; 9 positions agree with TRBD1. After removal of 4 bases from V and 6 bases from J, the junction contained 9 bases not matched to a gene. Looked up from germline, CDR1 is MGHRA and CDR2 is YSYEKL. The CDR3 runs to 15 residues. The CDR3 DNA sequence: TGCGCCAGCAGCCCTACCGACAGGGGGTGGAATGGCTACACCTTC. It encodes CASSPTDRGWNGYTF.

In its sample, this clone was seen once. This chain links TRBV10-3 with TRBJ2-3; 12 bases fit TRBD2. Per germline, CDR1 ENHRY and CDR2 SYGVKD. The CDR3 has 17 amino acids. V gave up 0 bases and J gave up 4 bases; unmatched junction bases: 5. This CDR3 reads CAISESTSGRFADTQYF. The CDR3 coding sequence is TGTGCCATCAGTGAGTCTACTAGCGGGAGGTTCGCAGATACGCAGTATTTT.